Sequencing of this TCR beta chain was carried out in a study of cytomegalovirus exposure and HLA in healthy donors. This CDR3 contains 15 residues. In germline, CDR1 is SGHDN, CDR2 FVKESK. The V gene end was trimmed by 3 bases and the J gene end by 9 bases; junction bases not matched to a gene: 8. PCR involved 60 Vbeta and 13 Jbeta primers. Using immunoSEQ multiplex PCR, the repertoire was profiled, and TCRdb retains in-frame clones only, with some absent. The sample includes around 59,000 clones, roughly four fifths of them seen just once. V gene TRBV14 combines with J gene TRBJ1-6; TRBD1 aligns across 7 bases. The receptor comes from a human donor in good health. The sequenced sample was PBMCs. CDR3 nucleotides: TGTGCCAGCAGCCAGACACAGGGGACGTTTTCACCCCTCCACTTT. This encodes CASSQTQGTFSPLHF.